This is a list of T cell receptor beta chains from one sample in a study of T cells after yellow fever vaccination. MiXCR, run by TCRdb on the 5' RACE reads, gives a single entry per CDR3 protein. The sample has some 300,000 distinct CDR3 sequences, about 10% seen once; the top ten hold roughly 3%. Specimen: CD4+ T cells sorted from PBMCs, collected 45 days after the yellow fever booster vaccination. Receptors originate from a man in his late teens or twenties who received the YFV17D yellow fever vaccine. CDR3s include the opening cysteine and the closing phenylalanine or tryptophan. Each record gives: V gene, D gene, J gene, clone size, CDR3 protein, CDR3 DNA. D genes are given only for firm matches. The size of a clone is reported for some rows only, either as once, few or many, or as a class for expanded clones.

TRBV28,NA,TRBJ2-2,few,CATTGKANTGELFF,TGTGCCACCACGGGAAAAGCGAACACCGGGGAGCTGTTTTTT
TRBV7-9,NA,TRBJ2-1,few,CASRHNTGRNEQFF,TGTGCCAGCAGACATAACACGGGGAGGAATGAGCAGTTCTTC
TRBV24-1,NA,TRBJ2-3,few,CATRAHGDRGTDTQYF,TGTGCCACCAGGGCCCATGGAGACCGGGGCACAGATACGCAGTATTTT
TRBV7-2,TRBD1,TRBJ2-7,NA,CASSWTGGSTYEQYF,TGTGCCAGCAGCTGGACAGGGGGATCGACCTACGAGCAGTACTTC
TRBV12-3/TRBV12-4,NA,TRBJ2-3,few,CASSRTGGGDTQYF,TGTGCCAGCAGCCGGACAGGAGGAGGGGATACGCAGTATTTT
TRBV2,NA,TRBJ2-7,many,CASKVPGSSYEQYF,TGTGCCAGCAAGGTCCCGGGAAGCTCCTACGAGCAGTACTTC
TRBV7-9,NA,TRBJ2-5,many,CASSWGLQAQYF,TGTGCCAGCAGCTGGGGGCTTCAGGCCCAGTACTTC
TRBV6-6,NA,TRBJ1-5,few,CASSYWGRGQPQHF,TGTGCCAGCAGTTACTGGGGGAGAGGTCAGCCCCAGCATTTT
TRBV6-6,TRBD1,TRBJ1-5,NA,CASSSHGGGDQPQHF,TGTGCCAGCAGTTCGCACGGAGGGGGCGATCAGCCCCAGCATTTT
TRBV29-1,TRBD2,TRBJ2-3,few,CSVVGSGGVTDTQYF,TGCAGCGTTGTAGGTAGCGGGGGAGTCACAGATACGCAGTATTTT
TRBV12-5,NA,TRBJ2-1,NA,CASGFYGEQFF,TGTGCTAGTGGTTTCTATGGTGAGCAGTTCTTC